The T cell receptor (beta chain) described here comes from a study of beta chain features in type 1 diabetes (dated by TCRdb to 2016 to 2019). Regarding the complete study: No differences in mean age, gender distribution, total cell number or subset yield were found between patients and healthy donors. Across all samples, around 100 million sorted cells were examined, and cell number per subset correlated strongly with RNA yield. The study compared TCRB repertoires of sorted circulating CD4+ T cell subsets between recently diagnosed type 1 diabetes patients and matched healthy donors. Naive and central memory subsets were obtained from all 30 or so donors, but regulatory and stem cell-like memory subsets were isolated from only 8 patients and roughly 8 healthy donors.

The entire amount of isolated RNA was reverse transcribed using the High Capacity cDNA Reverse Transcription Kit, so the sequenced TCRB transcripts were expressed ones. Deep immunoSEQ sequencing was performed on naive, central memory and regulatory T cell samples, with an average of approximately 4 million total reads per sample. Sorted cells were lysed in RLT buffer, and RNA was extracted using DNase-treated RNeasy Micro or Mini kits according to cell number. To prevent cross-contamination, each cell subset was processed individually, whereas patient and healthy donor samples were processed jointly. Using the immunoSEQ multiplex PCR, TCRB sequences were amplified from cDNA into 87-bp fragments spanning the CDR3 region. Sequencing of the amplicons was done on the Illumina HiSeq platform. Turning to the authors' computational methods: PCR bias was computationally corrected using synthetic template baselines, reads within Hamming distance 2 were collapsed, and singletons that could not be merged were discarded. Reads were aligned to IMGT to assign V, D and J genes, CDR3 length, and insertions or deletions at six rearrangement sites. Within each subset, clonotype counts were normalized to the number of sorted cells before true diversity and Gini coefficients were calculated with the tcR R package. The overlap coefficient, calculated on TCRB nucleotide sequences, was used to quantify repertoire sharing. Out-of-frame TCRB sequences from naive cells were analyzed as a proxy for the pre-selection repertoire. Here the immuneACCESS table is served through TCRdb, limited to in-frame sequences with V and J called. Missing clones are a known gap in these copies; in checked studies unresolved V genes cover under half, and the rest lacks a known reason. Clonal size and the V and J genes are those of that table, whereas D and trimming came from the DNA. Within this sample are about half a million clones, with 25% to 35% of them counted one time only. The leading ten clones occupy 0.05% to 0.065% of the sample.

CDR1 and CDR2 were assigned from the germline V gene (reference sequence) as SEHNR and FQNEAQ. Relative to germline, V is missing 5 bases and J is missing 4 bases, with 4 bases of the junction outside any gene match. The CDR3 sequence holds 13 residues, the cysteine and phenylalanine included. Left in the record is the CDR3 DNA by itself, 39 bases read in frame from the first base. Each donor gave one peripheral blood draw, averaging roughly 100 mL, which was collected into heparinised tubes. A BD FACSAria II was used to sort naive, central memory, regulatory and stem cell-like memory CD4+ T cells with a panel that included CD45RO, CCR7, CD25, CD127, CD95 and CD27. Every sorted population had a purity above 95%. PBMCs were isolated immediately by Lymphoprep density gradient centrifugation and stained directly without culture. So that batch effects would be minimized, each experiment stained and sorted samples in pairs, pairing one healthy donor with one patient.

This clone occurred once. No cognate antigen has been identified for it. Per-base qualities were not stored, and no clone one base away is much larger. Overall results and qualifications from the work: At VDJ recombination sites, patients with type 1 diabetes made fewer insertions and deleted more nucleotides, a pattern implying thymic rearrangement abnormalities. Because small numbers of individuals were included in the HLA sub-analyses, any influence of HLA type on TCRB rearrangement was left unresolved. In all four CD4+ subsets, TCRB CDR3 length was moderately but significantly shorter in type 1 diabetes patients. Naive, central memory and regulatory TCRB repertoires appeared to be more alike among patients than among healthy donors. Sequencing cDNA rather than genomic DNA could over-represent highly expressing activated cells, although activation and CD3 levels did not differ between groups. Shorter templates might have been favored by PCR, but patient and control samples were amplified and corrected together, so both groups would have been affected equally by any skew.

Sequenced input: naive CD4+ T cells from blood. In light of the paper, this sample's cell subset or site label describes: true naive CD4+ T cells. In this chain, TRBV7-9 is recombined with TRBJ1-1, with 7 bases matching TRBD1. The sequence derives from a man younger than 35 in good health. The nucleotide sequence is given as TGTGCCAGCAGCAAGGGGGCGTCCACTGAAGCTTTCTTT. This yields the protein CASSKGASTEAFF.